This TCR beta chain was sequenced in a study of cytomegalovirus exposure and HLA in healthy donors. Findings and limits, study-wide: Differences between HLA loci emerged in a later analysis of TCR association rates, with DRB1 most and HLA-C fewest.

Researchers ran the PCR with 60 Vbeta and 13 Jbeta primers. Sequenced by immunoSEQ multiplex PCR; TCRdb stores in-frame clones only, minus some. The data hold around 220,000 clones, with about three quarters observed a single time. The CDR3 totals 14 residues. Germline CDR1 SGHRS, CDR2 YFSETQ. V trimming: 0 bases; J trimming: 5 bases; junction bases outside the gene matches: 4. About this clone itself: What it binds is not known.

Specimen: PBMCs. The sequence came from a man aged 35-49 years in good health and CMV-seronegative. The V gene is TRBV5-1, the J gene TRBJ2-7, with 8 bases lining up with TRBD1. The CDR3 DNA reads TGCGCCAGCAGCTTGGGACAGGGGAACGACGAGCAGTACTTC. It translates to CASSLGQGNDEQYF.